This T cell receptor beta chain was recorded in a study of human T cells and chemical hapten exposure. General study findings and limits: TCRs exceeding a frequency of 1 in 1000 stayed unchanged under DPC sensitization.

This CDR3 is built from 17 residues. V was pared by 1 base and J by 0 bases, with 15 bases between. Germline CDR1 is PRHDT and CDR2 is FYEKMQ (reference sequence). The time point here: pre-sensitization, week 0. Indicated treatment: therapeutic diphenylcyclopropenone sensitization with weekly scalp DPC. Whole blood that had not been fractionated was the source of extracted total RNA. Per the original data handling: A typical sample had some 96,000 TCRs, with roughly 23,224 to 690,600 overall. TCRdb passed the RACE reads through MiXCR, listing each CDR3 protein once. In this record, the V and J calls reflect TCRdb's handling and not the investigators' own analysis. This table holds around 380,000 distinct CDR3 sequences, about 5% found once. There are many counts of this clonotype. Its antigen is as yet unknown.

Material: whole blood, obtained in connection with sensitization to the hapten diphenylcyclopropenone (DPC). The rearrangement joins TRBV13 to TRBJ1-1; maybe TRBD1 (5 bases). This TCR came from a woman aged 18-29 years with alopecia areata. Some clones in this sample may be carry-over from other donors' samples. The CDR3 DNA follows: TGTGCCAGCAGCTTAGTTCAGGGTTCGATCATGAACACTGAAGCTTTCTTT. This codes for CASSLVQGSIMNTEAFF.